A selection of T cell receptor beta chains follows, all from one sample in a study of blood T cell repertoires in COVID-19. Assay: immunoSEQ multiplex PCR; the TCRdb copy retains only in-frame clones and omits some. The sample consists of 150,000 to 200,000 clones, 84% of them appearing once. The sequencing input was PBMCs or T cells enriched from blood (not recorded which). The origin of the receptors is a woman between 45 and 65 years old who had recovered from COVID-19. CDR3s include the opening cysteine and the closing phenylalanine or tryptophan. The D gene is left open where the match is weak. Some rows mark clone size as missing; the rest say once, few, many or name a class of expanded clone.

J	size	V	D	CDR3	DNA
TRBJ2-3	once	TRBV9	NA	CASSVVSSGMGTDTQYF	TGTGCCAGCAGCGTAGTTAGTTCAGGGATGGGCACAGATACGCAGTATTTT
TRBJ1-2	NA	TRBV6-5	NA	CASTVRGAGDYGYTF	TGTGCCAGCACCGTTCGGGGGGCCGGTGACTATGGCTACACCTTC
TRBJ1-1	few	TRBV12-3/TRBV12-4	NA	CASSSYGDTEAFF	TGTGCCAGCAGTTCCTACGGGGACACTGAAGCTTTCTTT
TRBJ2-3	NA	TRBV12-5	TRBD1	CASGWDRSDTQYF	TGTGCTAGTGGCTGGGACAGGTCGGATACGCAGTATTTT
TRBJ1-1	NA	TRBV10-2	NA	CASSEAVVGRAFF	TGCGCCAGCAGTGAGGCAGTTGTTGGGAGGGCTTTCTTT
TRBJ2-7	NA	TRBV2	TRBD2	CASRAGFFYEQYF	TGTGCCAGCCGAGCGGGATTCTTTTACGAGCAGTACTTC
TRBJ1-3	NA	TRBV6-5	TRBD1	CASRVGGASNTIYF	TGTGCCAGCAGAGTAGGGGGCGCCTCAAACACCATATATTTT
TRBJ2-7	NA	TRBV6-5	TRBD1	CASSYSTGGEVEQYF	TGTGCCAGCAGTTACTCTACAGGGGGCGAGGTCGAGCAGTACTTC
TRBJ1-1	NA	TRBV29-1	NA	CSFHSEAFF	TGCAGCTTTCACAGTGAAGCTTTCTTT
TRBJ2-7	NA	TRBV10-3	TRBD1	CAISQGQKEQYF	TGTGCCATTTCACAGGGGCAAAAAGAGCAGTACTTC
TRBJ2-1	once	TRBV5-8	NA	CASSSIRDTRRQQFF	TGTGCCAGCAGCTCGATCCGGGACACCAGAAGGCAGCAGTTCTTC
TRBJ1-2	NA	TRBV29-1	NA	CSVDSSRGGRRYGYTF	TGCAGCGTTGACTCCTCCCGAGGAGGCCGACGCTATGGCTACACCTTC
TRBJ2-5	NA	TRBV3-1/TRBV3-2	NA	CASSQIGGGFSQYF	TGTGCCAGCAGCCAAATCGGGGGAGGATTTTCCCAGTACTTC
TRBJ2-1	NA	TRBV9	NA	CASSAGGTPPRSYNEQFF	TGTGCCAGCAGCGCCGGGGGAACCCCACCTCGCTCCTACAATGAGCAGTTCTTC
TRBJ1-2	once	TRBV2	TRBD1	CASSKFTTGPGRGYTF	TGTGCCAGCAGCAAATTTACGACAGGGCCAGGAAGGGGCTACACCTTC
TRBJ1-6	NA	TRBV6-5	NA	CASSSRVQNSPLHF	TGTGCCAGCAGCTCCAGGGTCCAAAATTCACCCCTCCACTTT
TRBJ2-1	NA	TRBV24-1	TRBD2	CATSPGLYNEQFF	TGTGCCACCAGTCCGGGACTATACAATGAGCAGTTCTTC
TRBJ2-3	NA	TRBV24-1	NA	CATSVSRDYPTDTQYF	TGTGCCACCAGTGTATCGAGAGATTACCCCACAGATACGCAGTATTTT
TRBJ1-2	NA	TRBV27	NA	CASTTGKVGYTF	TGTGCCAGCACCACCGGGAAGGTTGGCTACACCTTC
TRBJ2-5	NA	TRBV5-1	NA	CASSLSYTGLETQYF	TGCGCCAGCAGCTTGTCTTATACGGGTCTAGAGACCCAGTACTTC
TRBJ2-1	NA	TRBV18	TRBD2	CASSPRSSGGSSYNEQFF	TGTGCCAGCTCACCACGGAGTTCTGGCGGGAGTTCCTACAATGAGCAGTTCTTC